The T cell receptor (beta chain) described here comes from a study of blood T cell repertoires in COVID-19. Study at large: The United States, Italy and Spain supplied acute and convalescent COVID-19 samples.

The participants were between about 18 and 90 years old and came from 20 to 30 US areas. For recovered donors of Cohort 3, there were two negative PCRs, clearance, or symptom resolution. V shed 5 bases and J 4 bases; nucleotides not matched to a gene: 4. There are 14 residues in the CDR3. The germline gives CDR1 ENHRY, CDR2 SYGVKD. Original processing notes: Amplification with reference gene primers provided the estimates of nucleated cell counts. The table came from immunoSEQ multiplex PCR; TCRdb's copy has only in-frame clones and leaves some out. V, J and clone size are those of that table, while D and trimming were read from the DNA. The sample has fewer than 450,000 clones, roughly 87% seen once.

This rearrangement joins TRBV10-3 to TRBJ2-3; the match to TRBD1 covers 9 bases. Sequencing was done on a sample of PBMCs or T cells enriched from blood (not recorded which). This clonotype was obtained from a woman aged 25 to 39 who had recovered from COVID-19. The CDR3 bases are TGTGCCATCAGTCAGACAGGGGGGGCAGATACGCAGTATTTT. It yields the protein CAISQTGGADTQYF.